These 16 T cell receptor beta chains came from one sample sequenced in a study of blood T cell repertoires in COVID-19. Assay used: immunoSEQ multiplex PCR; TCRdb lists only in-frame clones, some missing. The table shows approximately 300,000 clones, with approximately 84% occurring only once. The specimen sequenced was PBMCs or T cells enriched from blood (not recorded which). The receptors derive from a man aged 30-40 years who had recovered from COVID-19.

This clone came up once. The chain has TRBV11-3 and TRBJ2-1, with TRBD2 as a possible D gene (7 bases). The V gene lost 4 bases and the J gene lost 7 bases, with 14 bases spanning the gap. Per the germline V gene, CDR1 is SGHNT and CDR2 is YENEEA. The length of the CDR3 is 14 residues. CDR3 sequence reads: CASSYTGGGNEQFF. The DNA for the CDR3 is TGTGCCAGCAGCTATACGGGGGGCGGGAATGAGCAGTTCTTC.

The V call is TRBV6-5, the J call TRBJ2-1; 13 nucleotides agree with TRBD2. CDR3 size: 15 residues. V lost 6 bases to trimming and J lost 6 bases; unmatched junction nucleotides: 5. Germline loops: CDR1 MNHEY, CDR2 SVGAGI. The CDR3 here is CASRGGLAGPNEQFF. The CDR3 coding sequence is TGTGCCAGCAGGGGGGGACTAGCGGGGCCCAATGAGCAGTTCTTC.

This chain joins TRBV5-1 and TRBJ2-1, with a tentative D call TRBD2 (6 bases). V was pared by 4 bases and J by 0 bases, with 14 bases between. The CDR3 spans 16 residues. Germline CDR1 reads SGHRS; CDR2 reads YFSETQ. CDR3 in DNA: TGCGCCAGCAGCAGAGGTTCCGGGGGCTCCTACAATGAGCAGTTCTTC. It yields the protein CASSRGSGGSYNEQFF.

The V call is TRBV10-2, the J call TRBJ2-1; TRBD2 aligns across 7 bases. CDR1 is WSHSY and CDR2 is SAAADI in the germline V gene. There are 15 residues in the CDR3. After removal of 6 bases from V and 9 bases from J, the junction contained 14 bases not matched to a gene. The CDR3 spells CASSPLPSGLGEQFF. CDR3 sequence (DNA): TGCGCCAGCAGCCCCTTACCTAGCGGCCTTGGTGAGCAGTTCTTC.

This chain links TRBV19 with TRBJ2-2; D gene ambiguous. Deletions cut 5 bases from V and 2 bases from J, with 6 bases between. Per the germline V gene, CDR1 is LNHDA and CDR2 is SQIVND (reference sequence). The CDR3 is made up of 13 amino acids. CDR3 nucleotide sequence: TGTGCCAGTAGTCCTCTTAACACCGGGGAGCTGTTTTTT. Translating gives CASSPLNTGELFF.

As DNA, the CDR3 is TGTGCCATCAGTGTCGACAGGGGGTTTAACTATGGCTACACCTTC. Translating gives CAISVDRGFNYGYTF. The chain is built from TRBV10-3 and TRBJ1-2; 9 nucleotides line up with TRBD1. The germline V gene has CDR1 ENHRY and CDR2 SYGVKD. This CDR3 contains 15 residues. The V and J ends lost 4 bases and 1 base, in that order; junction bases with no gene match: 4.

This clone was detected only a few times. The rearrangement links TRBV29-1 to TRBJ1-3, with D possibly being TRBD1 (5 bases). Germline V gene sequence: CDR1 SQVTM, CDR2 ANQGSEA. V was trimmed by 6 bases and J by 0 bases, leaving 21 bases between them. This CDR3 spans 17 amino acids. CDR3 protein: CSVMLFSRESSGNTIYF. The CDR3 coding sequence is TGCAGCGTGATGCTATTCTCCAGGGAAAGCTCTGGAAACACCATATATTTT.

V and J are TRBV3-1 (or the pseudogene TRBV3-2) and TRBJ1-1; TRBD1 might be the D (5 bases). CDR1 is LGHDT and CDR2 is YNNKEL in the germline V gene (reference sequence). The CDR3 length is 15 residues. V was cut by 4 bases and J by 1 base, with 13 bases left in between. The CDR3 protein is CASSPQGPRNTEAFF. CDR3 sequence (DNA): TGTGCCAGCAGCCCGCAGGGCCCGAGGAACACTGAAGCTTTCTTT.

V usage is TRBV19 and J usage is TRBJ1-5; perhaps TRBD1 as D (5 bases). The CDR3 covers 14 residues. Germline CDR1 is LNHDA and CDR2 is SQIVND (reference sequence). Deletions cut 1 base from V and 6 bases from J, with 10 bases between. For the CDR3, the DNA is TGTGCCAGTAGTATAGGCGGGGGAGGTCAGCCCCAGCATTTT. Amino acids: CASSIGGGGQPQHF.

The V and J genes are TRBV5-4 and TRBJ2-7; TRBD2 agrees at 10 bases. Germline loops: CDR1 SGHNT, CDR2 YYREEE (reference sequence). With V trimmed by 2 bases and J by 4 bases, 3 bases remained unmatched. The CDR3 length is 14 residues. The CDR3, as DNA: TGTGCCAGCAGCTTAGCGGGGGGGTCTTACGAGCAGTACTTC. Protein product: CASSLAGGSYEQYF.

The DNA of the CDR3 is TGTGCCAGCAAAGATAGCGCGGGCTACAATGAGCAGTTCTTC. Protein: CASKDSAGYNEQFF. The chain is built from TRBV2 and TRBJ2-1, with D perhaps TRBD2 (5 bases). Trimming cost V 7 bases and J 3 bases, with 13 bases left between them. The CDR3 is 14 amino acids. Per germline, CDR1 SNHLY and CDR2 FYNNEI.

The V call is TRBV12-3 or TRBV12-4, the J call TRBJ2-5; TRBD1 is a possible D gene (5 bases). The CDR3 spans 13 residues. V dropped 2 bases and J dropped 7 bases, with 11 bases sitting between them. In DNA form, the CDR3 reads TGTGCCAGCAGTTTACAGGGTACAGGGACCCAGTACTTC. Translated: CASSLQGTGTQYF.

In regard to this clone: Other nucleotide sequences from this sample produce the same CDR3. This CDR3 reads CASSPPTNTGELFF. Here the CDR3 DNA reads TGTGCCAGCTCACCTCCTACCAACACCGGGGAGCTGTTTTTT. The V and J genes are TRBV18 and TRBJ2-2; D remains ambiguous. Germline lookup yields CDR1 KGHSH and CDR2 LQKENI. The CDR3 runs to 14 residues. The ends were cut back, 3 bases at V and 2 bases at J, with 7 bases in the middle.

The rearrangement links TRBV24-1 to TRBJ1-1; tentatively, D is TRBD1 (6 bases). The CDR3 spans 15 residues. Germline loops: CDR1 KGHDR, CDR2 SFDVKD. Trimming took 9 bases from V and 0 from J, leaving 16 bases between them. The CDR3 DNA sequence: TGTGCCACCTGGGCTGACGGGACACTGAACACTGAAGCTTTCTTT. As protein: CATWADGTLNTEAFF.

This clone was seen only a few times. The chain combines TRBV19 with TRBJ1-4, with 7 nucleotides matching TRBD1. Germline CDR1 LNHDA, CDR2 SQIVND (reference sequence). CDR3 length: 15 amino acids. The V segment lost 4 bases and the J segment 5 bases; nucleotides outside the gene matches: 7. CDR3 bases: TGTGCCAGTAGTACGACAGGGCTACGGAATGAAAAACTGTTTTTT. Translation gives CASSTTGLRNEKLFF. Combining the CDR3 with reference TRBV19 and TRBJ1-4 gives the whole variable domain DGGITQSPKYLFRKEGQNVTLSCEQNLNHDAMYWYRQDPGQGLRLIYYSQIVNDFQKGDIAEGYSVSREKKESFPLTVTSAQKNPTAFYLCASSTTGLRNEKLFFGSGTQLSVL.

V and J are TRBV6-4 and TRBJ1-1; tentative D call: TRBD1 (6 bases). Germline values: CDR1 MRHNA, CDR2 SNTAGT. The CDR3 length is 13 residues. Deletions cut 4 bases from V and 4 bases from J, with 10 bases between. CDR3 DNA: TGTGCCAGCAGTGGTGGGGGCGGCACTGAAGCTTTCTTT. Translating it yields CASSGGGGTEAFF.